The present entry profiles one TCR beta chain with its context. The antigen is undetermined. The data originate from a study of T cell responses to AZD1222 COVID-19 vaccine. Overall study context: Pooled samples include second doses given at about 4 or 12 weeks. Study-level findings and limits: Regions left unmutated in variants are reportedly the target of nearly half of spike-specific TCRs. Among those given AZD1222, only five to seven were seropositive at baseline. After two AZD1222 doses, spike-specific TCR breadth and depth rose versus day 0.

Deletions cut 0 bases from V and 8 bases from J, with 13 bases between. The germline V gene encodes CDR1 SGHAT and CDR2 FQNNGV. There are 14 residues in the CDR3. Sequencing used immunoSEQ multiplex PCR; TCRdb keeps in-frame clones, though not all of them. The sample has approximately 74,000 clones, about 82% seen once; the top ten hold around 2.8%. The clonotype comes from an adult in good health. The sequences come from peripheral blood, collected on day 0 of AZD1222 vaccination. This sequence joins TRBV11-2 and TRBJ1-2; tentatively, D is TRBD1 (5 bases). The CDR3 loop reads CASSLEWTPDGYTF. As DNA, the CDR3 is TGTGCCAGCAGCTTAGAATGGACACCGGACGGCTACACCTTC.